This TCR beta chain stems from a study of PD-L1 blockade in urothelial cancer. Study overall: Patients arrived having already received 0 to 3 prior chemotherapy regimens. A median tumor sample held around 1,400 T cells and approximately 1,000 unique TCRs.

The CDR3 spans 19 residues. The germline V gene encodes CDR1 SGHDN and CDR2 FVKESK. The J segment lost 7 bases and the V segment lost 3 bases, leaving 14 bases of the junction unmatched. Assay used: immunoSEQ multiplex PCR; TCRdb lists only in-frame clones, some missing. The table includes tens of thousands of clones, roughly a third detected once. The TCR comes from a man aged 55 to 70 with urothelial cancer. This specimen was tumor tissue, taken before atezolizumab (anti-PD-L1) treatment. The V and J genes are TRBV14 and TRBJ2-1; 14 nucleotides line up with TRBD2. Written as DNA, the CDR3 is TGTGCCAGCAGCCAGATGCCGGGACTAGCGGGGGAACGGTGGAATGAGCAGTTCTTC. As protein: CASSQMPGLAGERWNEQFF.